Here is one TCR beta chain with its context. The antigen is not known. TCRdb analysed the multiplex PCR reads with MiXCR anew, one entry per CDR3 protein. The sample holds hundreds of thousands of distinct CDR3 sequences, 32% seen once. V shed 5 bases and J shed 4 bases, with 14 bases lying between them. The CDR3 is 13 amino acids. Germline V gene sequence: CDR1 DFQATT, CDR2 SNEGSKA (reference sequence). This specimen comes from a study of breast tumors, draining lymph nodes, adjacent tissues. Broader study findings: The data were judged consistent with most tumor T cells coming from lymph node and expanding in tumor. Tumors had less TCR diversity than lymph nodes, more than nontumor tissue.

Samples came from axillary lymph nodes draining the breast cancer. The rearrangement joins TRBV20-1 to TRBJ2-5; D remains unclear. The clonotype originates from a female donor with breast cancer. Some clones in this sample may be carry-over from other donors' samples. Source material: axillary lymph node tissue. In nucleotides, the CDR3 is TGCAGTGCTGGGGTTTTGAGTGGAGAGACCCAGTACTTC. It specifies CSAGVLSGETQYF.